This TCR beta chain derives from a study of T cell repertoires in cytomegalovirus infection. The CDR3 length is 13 residues. CDR1 and CDR2 from the germline V gene are SGHTA and FQGNSA. The germline V and J ends were trimmed by 4 bases and 7 bases, with 11 bases remaining between them. Overall study results and limits: Clonotype analysis showed dominance of the ex vivo response by HLA-C-restricted CMV-specific TCR beta clonotypes.

TCRdb re-called the reads with MiXCR, one entry per CDR3 protein. The repertoire includes approximately 170,000 distinct CDR3 sequences, 15% to 20% of them detected once, and under 20% sits in the top ten. Many counts were recorded for this clonotype. Its antigen is undetermined. This receptor was identified in a human donor in good health (CMV status not recorded). Some clones in this sample may be carry-over from other donors' samples. This chain connects TRBV7-2 to TRBJ2-1; D uncertain. Specimen: CD8+ T cells from PBMCs. CDR3 sequence reads: CASSSGIGNEQFF. CDR3 nucleotides: TGTGCCAGCAGCTCGGGCATCGGAAATGAGCAGTTCTTC. The full variable domain, completed using reference TRBV7-2 and TRBJ2-1, is GAGVSQSPSNKVTEKGKDVELRCDPISGHTALYWYRQSLGQGLEFLIYFQGNSAPDKSGLPSDRFSAERTGGSVSTLTIQRTQQEDSAVYLCASSSGIGNEQFFGPGTRLTVL.